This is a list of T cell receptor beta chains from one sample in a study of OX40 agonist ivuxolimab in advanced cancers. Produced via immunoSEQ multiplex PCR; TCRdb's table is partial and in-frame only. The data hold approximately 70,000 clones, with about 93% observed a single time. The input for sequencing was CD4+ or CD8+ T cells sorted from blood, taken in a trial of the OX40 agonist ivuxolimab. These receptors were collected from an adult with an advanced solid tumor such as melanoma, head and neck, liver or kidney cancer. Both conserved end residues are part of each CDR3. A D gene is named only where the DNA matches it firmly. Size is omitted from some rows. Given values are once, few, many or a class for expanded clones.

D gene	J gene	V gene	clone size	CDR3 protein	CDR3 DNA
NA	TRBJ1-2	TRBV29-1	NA	CSVLNGTEYGYTF	TGCAGCGTTCTTAATGGAACCGAGTATGGCTACACCTTC
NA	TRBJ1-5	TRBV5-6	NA	CASSFLQDSNQPQHF	TGTGCCAGCAGCTTCTTGCAGGATAGCAATCAGCCCCAGCATTTT
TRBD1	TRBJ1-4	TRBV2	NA	CASRRDSTGNEKLFF	TGTGCCAGCAGGCGGGACAGCACCGGCAATGAAAAACTGTTTTTT
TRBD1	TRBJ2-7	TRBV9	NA	CASSAQGDVDEQYF	TGTGCCAGCAGCGCACAGGGGGATGTGGACGAGCAGTACTTC
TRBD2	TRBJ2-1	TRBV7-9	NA	CASRTFTSGDYNEQFF	TGTGCCAGCAGAACCTTTACTAGCGGGGATTACAATGAGCAGTTCTTC
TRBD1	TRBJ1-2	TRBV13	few	CASSRRGGDSRSRGYTF	TGTGCCAGCAGCAGGCGAGGGGGGGACAGTCGGTCCCGGGGCTACACCTTC
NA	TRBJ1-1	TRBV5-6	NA	CASSGDGGLNTEAFF	TGTGCCAGCAGCGGGGACGGAGGTCTCAACACTGAAGCTTTCTTT
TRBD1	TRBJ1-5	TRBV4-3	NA	CASSPGTGGQPQHF	TGCGCCAGCAGCCCCGGGACAGGGGGTCAGCCCCAGCATTTT
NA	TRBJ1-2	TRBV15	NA	CATSRDLEGHYGYTF	TGTGCCACCAGCAGAGATCTGGAGGGTCACTATGGCTACACCTTC
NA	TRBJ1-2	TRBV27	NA	CASSFREGLNYGYTF	TGTGCCAGCAGTTTTCGGGAAGGGCTTAACTATGGCTACACCTTC
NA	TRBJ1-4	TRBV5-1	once	CASSLTPLRETNEKLFF	TGCGCCAGCAGCTTGACACCTCTGAGGGAGACTAATGAAAAACTGTTTTTT
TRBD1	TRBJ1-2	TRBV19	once	CASSIRTGKHGYTF	TGTGCCAGTAGTATTAGGACAGGGAAACATGGCTACACCTTC
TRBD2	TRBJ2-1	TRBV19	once	CASSIDSGGAKSYNEQFF	TGTGCCAGTAGTATAGATAGCGGGGGGGCCAAATCCTACAATGAGCAGTTCTTC
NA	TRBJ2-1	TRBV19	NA	CASSQKRGGFNEQFF	TGTGCCAGTAGCCAAAAAAGGGGAGGTTTCAATGAGCAGTTCTTC
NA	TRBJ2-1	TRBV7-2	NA	CASSLGGRHEQFF	TGTGCCAGCAGCCTAGGAGGGAGGCATGAGCAGTTCTTC
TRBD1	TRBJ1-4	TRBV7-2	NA	CASSLARTGYNEKLFF	TGTGCCAGCAGCTTAGCCCGGACAGGTTACAATGAAAAACTGTTTTTT
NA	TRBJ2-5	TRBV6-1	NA	CASSEGWQTSETQYF	TGTGCCAGCAGTGAAGGGTGGCAGACCTCCGAGACCCAGTACTTC
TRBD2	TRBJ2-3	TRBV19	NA	CASSTRLAGGRDTQYF	TGTGCCAGTAGTACCCGACTAGCGGGAGGGAGAGATACGCAGTATTTT
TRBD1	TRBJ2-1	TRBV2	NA	CARGGQGASYNEQFF	TGTGCCAGAGGGGGACAGGGGGCATCCTACAATGAGCAGTTCTTC
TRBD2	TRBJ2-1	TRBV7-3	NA	CASSPGLGGSYNEQFF	TGTGCCAGCAGCCCCGGACTAGGCGGCTCCTACAATGAGCAGTTCTTC
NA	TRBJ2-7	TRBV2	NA	CASSGEDRKDYEQYF	TGTGCCAGCAGTGGGGAGGACAGAAAAGATTACGAGCAGTACTTC
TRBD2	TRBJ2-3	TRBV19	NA	CASSMVAGGPDTQYF	TGTGCCAGTAGTATGGTCGCGGGAGGGCCAGATACGCAGTATTTT
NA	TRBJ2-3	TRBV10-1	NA	CASSEAPGTDTQYF	TGCGCCAGCAGTGAGGCCCCAGGCACAGATACGCAGTATTTT
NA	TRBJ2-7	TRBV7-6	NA	CASSHGVGAYEQYF	TGTGCCAGCAGCCACGGCGTGGGGGCCTACGAGCAGTACTTC
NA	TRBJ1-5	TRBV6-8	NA	CASSYSASGTRGKGFNQPQHF	TGTGCCAGCAGTTACTCTGCAAGTGGCACTAGGGGTAAGGGCTTCAATCAGCCCCAGCATTTT
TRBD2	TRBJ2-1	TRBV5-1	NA	CATIGTSGYNEQFF	TGCGCCACCATTGGGACTAGCGGTTACAATGAGCAGTTCTTC
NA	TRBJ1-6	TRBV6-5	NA	CASIGTGLNSPLHF	TGTGCCAGCATTGGTACGGGCCTTAATTCACCCCTCCACTTT
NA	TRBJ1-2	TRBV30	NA	CANGLGYGYTF	TGTGCCAACGGGTTAGGGTATGGCTACACCTTC
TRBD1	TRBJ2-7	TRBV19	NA	CASSITGGSYEQYF	TGTGCCAGTAGTATTACAGGGGGCTCCTACGAGCAGTACTTC
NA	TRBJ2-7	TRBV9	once	CASSVSPDWYEQYF	TGTGCCAGCAGCGTATCACCGGACTGGTACGAGCAGTACTTC
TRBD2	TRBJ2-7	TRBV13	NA	CASSLGGSGVNEQYF	TGTGCCAGCAGCTTAGGGGGTAGCGGGGTCAACGAGCAGTACTTC
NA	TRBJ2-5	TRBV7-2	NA	CASSGFVGTSARETQYF	TGTGCCAGCAGCGGGTTTGTAGGGACTTCGGCGCGGGAGACCCAGTACTTC
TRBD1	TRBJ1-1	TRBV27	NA	CASSIGTETEAFF	TGTGCCAGCAGTATCGGGACAGAAACTGAAGCTTTCTTT
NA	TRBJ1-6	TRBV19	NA	CASSSSPPRRSSYNSPLHF	TGTGCCAGTAGTTCCTCCCCCCCGAGGAGAAGCTCCTATAATTCACCCCTCCACTTT
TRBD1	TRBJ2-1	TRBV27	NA	CASSSQGDLFF	TGTGCCAGCAGTTCACAGGGGGACCTATTCTTC
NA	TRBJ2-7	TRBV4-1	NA	CASSQVATGNYEQYF	TGCGCCAGCAGCCAGGTTGCGACGGGGAACTACGAGCAGTACTTC
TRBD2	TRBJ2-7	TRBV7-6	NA	CASSPRTSGDYEQYF	TGTGCCAGCAGCCCTCGGACTAGCGGGGACTACGAGCAGTACTTC
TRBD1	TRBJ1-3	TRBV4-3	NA	CASSQGDSSGNTIYF	TGCGCCAGCAGCCAAGGGGACAGCTCTGGAAACACCATATATTTT
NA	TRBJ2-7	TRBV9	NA	CASSPEGRGGLDEQYF	TGTGCCAGCAGCCCCGAGGGCAGGGGGGGACTAGACGAGCAGTACTTC
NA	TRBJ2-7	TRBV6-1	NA	CASSEVVWGESSYEQYF	TGTGCCAGCAGTGAGGTGGTATGGGGAGAAAGCTCCTACGAGCAGTACTTC
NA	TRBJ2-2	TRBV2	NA	CASTPGPANTGELFF	TGTGCCAGCACTCCGGGCCCCGCGAACACCGGGGAGCTGTTTTTT
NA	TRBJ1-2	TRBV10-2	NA	CASSEFRGSDSTNYGYTF	TGCGCCAGCAGTGAATTCCGCGGCTCGGACAGCACTAACTATGGCTACACCTTC
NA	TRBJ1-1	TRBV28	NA	CASSLGPEAFF	TGTGCCAGCAGTTTAGGGCCTGAAGCTTTCTTT
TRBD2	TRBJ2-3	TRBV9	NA	CASSEREAGTDTQYF	TGTGCCAGCAGCGAACGGGAGGCTGGCACAGATACGCAGTATTTT
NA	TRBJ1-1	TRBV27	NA	CASSLSGHTNTEAFF	TGTGCCAGCAGTTTATCGGGACATACGAACACTGAAGCTTTCTTT
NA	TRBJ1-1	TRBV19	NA	CASSIGGNTEAFF	TGTGCCAGTAGTATAGGCGGGAACACTGAAGCTTTCTTT
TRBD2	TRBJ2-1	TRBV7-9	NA	CASTPSGSSDEQFF	TGTGCCAGCACCCCTAGCGGGAGTTCTGATGAGCAGTTCTTC
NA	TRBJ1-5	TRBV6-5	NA	CASTNGGINQPQHF	TGTGCCAGCACGAACGGAGGGATCAATCAGCCCCAGCATTTT
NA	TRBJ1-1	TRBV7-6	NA	CASSLGPGSGTEAFF	TGTGCCAGCAGCTTAGGCCCGGGGTCAGGTACTGAAGCTTTCTTT
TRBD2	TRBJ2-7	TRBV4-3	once	CASSQTGTSVSYEQYF	TGCGCCAGCAGCCAAACCGGGACTAGCGTTTCCTACGAGCAGTACTTC
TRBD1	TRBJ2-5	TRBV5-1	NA	CASSSDYRGRGETQYF	TGCGCCAGCAGCTCGGACTACAGGGGGCGCGGAGAGACCCAGTACTTC
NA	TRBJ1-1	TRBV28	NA	CASSPRGTLEPFF	TGTGCCAGCAGTCCTCGCGGGACCCTAGAGCCTTTCTTT
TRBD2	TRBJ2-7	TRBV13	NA	CASSLGHLGGEGEQYF	TGTGCCAGCAGCTTAGGACACCTAGGAGGGGAGGGCGAGCAGTACTTC
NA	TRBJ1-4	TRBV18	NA	CASSTPPGQPTNEKLFF	TGTGCCAGCTCAACGCCCCCTGGACAGCCAACTAATGAAAAACTGTTTTTT